The present TCR beta chain was sequenced within a study of OX40 agonist ivuxolimab in advanced cancers. Study as a whole: Checkpoint inhibitors had been given previously to approximately 41% of patients.

Details on this clone: What it binds is unknown.

V trimming: 6 bases; J trimming: 5 bases; junction bases outside the gene matches: 6. The CDR3 totals 14 residues. In germline, CDR1 is ENHRY, CDR2 SYGVKD. The table came from immunoSEQ multiplex PCR; TCRdb's copy has only in-frame clones and leaves some out. This table holds roughly 70,000 clones, around nine tenths found once. Whole-study findings and limits: CD4+ T cells averaged fewer expanded clones than CD8+ T cells.

The sequence was collected from an adult with an advanced solid tumor such as melanoma, head and neck, liver or kidney cancer. Sequencing used CD4+ or CD8+ T cells sorted from blood, obtained in a trial of the OX40 agonist ivuxolimab. The rearrangement uses TRBV10-3 and TRBJ1-2; 10 nucleotides line up with TRBD1. The CDR3 is CAIRGTGAGYGYTF. The DNA for the CDR3 is TGTGCCATCAGGGGGACAGGGGCAGGGTATGGCTACACCTTC.